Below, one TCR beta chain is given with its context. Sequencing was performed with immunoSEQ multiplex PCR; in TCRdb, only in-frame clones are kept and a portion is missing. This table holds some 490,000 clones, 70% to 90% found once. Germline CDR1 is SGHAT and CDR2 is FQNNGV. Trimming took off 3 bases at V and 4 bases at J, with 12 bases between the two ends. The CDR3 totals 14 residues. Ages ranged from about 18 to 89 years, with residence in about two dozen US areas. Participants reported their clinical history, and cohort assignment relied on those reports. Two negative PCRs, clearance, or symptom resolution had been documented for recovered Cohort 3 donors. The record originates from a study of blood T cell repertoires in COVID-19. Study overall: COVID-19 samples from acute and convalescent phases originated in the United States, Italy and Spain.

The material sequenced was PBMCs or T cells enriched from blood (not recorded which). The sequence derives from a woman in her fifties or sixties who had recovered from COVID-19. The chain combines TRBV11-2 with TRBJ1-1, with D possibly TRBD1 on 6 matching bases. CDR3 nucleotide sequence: TGTGCCAGCAGCTTCCCCCGGGACACCACTGAAGCTTTCTTT. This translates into CASSFPRDTTEAFF.